The rows below give T cell receptor beta chains drawn from one sample of a study of T cell changes during pregnancy in multiple sclerosis. The assay was immunoSEQ multiplex PCR, and TCRdb's table has in-frame clones only and misses some. The sample contains about 41,000 clones, 90% to 95% of which appear only once. The sequencing used CD8+ T cells from peripheral blood mononuclear cells, collected in the third trimester of pregnancy. These receptor sequences come from a female donor with multiple sclerosis, enrolled in a pregnancy study. Both conserved end residues are part of each CDR3. D genes are given only for firm matches. Size is stated for part of the rows, as once, few or many counts, or as a class when the clone is expanded.

clone_size	j_call	v_call	d_call	cdr3_aa	cdr3_nt
NA	TRBJ1-5	TRBV30	NA	CAWSQDTNQPQHF	TGTGCCTGGAGCCAGGACACCAATCAGCCCCAGCATTTT
NA	TRBJ2-7	TRBV19	NA	CATRTAYEQYF	TGTGCCACACGGACAGCCTACGAGCAGTACTTC
NA	TRBJ1-2	TRBV9	NA	CASSVGDSPGYTF	TGTGCCAGCAGCGTGGGCGACAGCCCAGGCTACACCTTC
NA	TRBJ2-7	TRBV11-1	NA	CASSLAQTYEQYF	TGTGCCAGCAGCTTAGCACAGACCTACGAGCAGTACTTC
NA	TRBJ2-7	TRBV13	TRBD2	CASSSTGGVYEQYF	TGTGCCAGCAGCTCTACGGGGGGTGTGTACGAGCAGTACTTC
NA	TRBJ2-3	TRBV10-3	TRBD2	CAITMSGGITDTQYF	TGTGCCATCACCATGAGCGGGGGGATCACAGATACGCAGTATTTT
NA	TRBJ2-5	TRBV15	NA	CATSSLKETQYF	TGTGCCACCAGCAGCTTAAAAGAGACCCAGTACTTC
NA	TRBJ1-1	TRBV11-3	NA	CASSLDFGGTEAFF	TGTGCCAGCAGCTTAGATTTTGGGGGGACTGAAGCTTTCTTT
NA	TRBJ2-1	TRBV7-3	TRBD2	CASSSGEGSSYNEQFF	TGTGCCAGCTCTAGCGGGGAGGGGAGCTCCTACAATGAGCAGTTCTTC
NA	TRBJ1-5	TRBV19	TRBD1	CASTGTGEVYSNQPQHF	TGTGCCAGTACCGGGACAGGGGAAGTTTATAGCAATCAGCCCCAGCATTTT
NA	TRBJ1-4	TRBV30	NA	CAWSVFGGWGEKLFF	TGTGCCTGGAGCGTCTTCGGAGGGTGGGGCGAAAAACTGTTTTTT
NA	TRBJ2-2	TRBV9	TRBD2	CASSVEGSGRAGELFF	TGTGCCAGCAGCGTAGAAGGGTCGGGGAGGGCCGGGGAGCTGTTTTTT
NA	TRBJ1-1	TRBV11-2	NA	CASSLVSNTEAFF	TGTGCCAGCAGCTTAGTCAGTAACACTGAAGCTTTCTTT
once	TRBJ1-2	TRBV30	NA	CARRGFTPYGYTF	TGTGCCCGTCGAGGCTTCACACCCTATGGCTACACCTTC
NA	TRBJ1-2	TRBV10-3	NA	CAISEPTRTVYGYTF	TGTGCCATCAGTGAGCCGACACGGACAGTTTATGGCTACACCTTC
NA	TRBJ1-5	TRBV30	NA	CAWSETENQPQHF	TGTGCCTGGAGTGAGACAGAAAATCAGCCCCAGCATTTT
NA	TRBJ2-1	TRBV28	TRBD2	CASNPAEGSGTLNEQFF	TGTGCCAGCAACCCCGCGGAGGGTAGCGGGACTCTCAATGAGCAGTTCTTC
NA	TRBJ1-4	TRBV19	TRBD1	CASSIGQGVSANEKLFF	TGTGCCAGTAGTATCGGACAGGGGGTCTCGGCTAATGAAAAACTGTTTTTT
NA	TRBJ2-1	TRBV23-1	TRBD2	CARLLAGHLGNEQFF	TGCGCCAGGCTACTAGCGGGGCACCTCGGCAATGAGCAGTTCTTC
NA	TRBJ1-1	TRBV6-1	NA	CASSEGEGGLDTEAFF	TGTGCCAGCAGTGAAGGTGAGGGGGGGTTGGACACTGAAGCTTTCTTT
NA	TRBJ2-5	TRBV7-9	TRBD2	CASSSQSGRPVAQYF	TGTGCCAGCAGCTCACAAAGCGGGAGACCGGTGGCCCAGTACTTC
NA	TRBJ2-1	TRBV15	TRBD2	CATSSRLAVVYEQFF	TGTGCCACCAGCAGTAGACTAGCGGTAGTGTATGAGCAGTTCTTC
NA	TRBJ2-3	TRBV11-2	TRBD2	CASSLVGLAGGSDTQYF	TGTGCCAGCAGCTTAGTTGGGCTAGCGGGGGGCTCAGATACGCAGTATTTT
NA	TRBJ1-5	TRBV7-8	NA	CASSLEANQPQHF	TGTGCCAGCAGCTTAGAAGCGAATCAGCCCCAGCATTTT
NA	TRBJ1-6	TRBV28	TRBD1	CASSQSGTGYNSPLHF	TGTGCCAGCAGCCAGTCCGGGACAGGGTATAATTCACCCCTCCACTTT
NA	TRBJ1-4	TRBV10-3	NA	CAISEESRSGEKLFF	TGTGCCATCAGTGAGGAGAGTCGCTCGGGGGAAAAACTGTTTTTT
NA	TRBJ2-5	TRBV9	TRBD2	CASSEGTNSGQETQYF	TGTGCCAGCAGCGAGGGGACTAACAGCGGCCAAGAGACCCAGTACTTC
NA	TRBJ2-1	TRBV6-1	NA	CASTSGQQAGEQFF	TGTGCCAGCACCTCAGGGCAACAGGCAGGCGAGCAGTTCTTC
NA	TRBJ1-5	TRBV6-1	NA	CASSEAGEVQPQHF	TGTGCCAGCAGTGAAGCTGGGGAGGTACAGCCCCAGCATTTT
once	TRBJ2-5	TRBV19	NA	CASRHRDTLQETQYF	TGTGCCAGTAGACACCGGGACACCCTCCAAGAGACCCAGTACTTC
NA	TRBJ1-1	TRBV11-2	NA	CASRGSMEAFF	TGTGCCAGCCGAGGCAGCATGGAAGCTTTCTTT
NA	TRBJ2-1	TRBV5-1	NA	CASSQGNEQFF	TGCGCCAGCTCCCAGGGTAATGAGCAGTTCTTC
NA	TRBJ2-1	TRBV5-6	TRBD2	CASSQPTSGGLEQFF	TGTGCCAGCAGCCAGCCGACTAGCGGGGGACTTGAGCAGTTCTTC
NA	TRBJ2-5	TRBV5-6	NA	CASTTVDTILSGTQYF	TGTGCCAGCACGACTGTGGACACGATCCTATCGGGGACCCAGTACTTC
NA	TRBJ1-2	TRBV11-3	NA	CASSLDRIGALGYTF	TGTGCCAGCAGCTTAGATCGTATAGGAGCGCTTGGCTACACCTTC
NA	TRBJ1-1	TRBV27	NA	CASRPATGIEAFF	TGTGCCAGCAGACCCGCCACAGGTATTGAAGCTTTCTTT
NA	TRBJ2-1	TRBV5-1	NA	CASRGGGRFDEQFF	TGCGCCAGCAGAGGGGGCGGGAGGTTTGATGAGCAGTTCTTC
once	TRBJ2-7	TRBV19	TRBD1	CASSRPFRDSEQYF	TGTGCCAGTAGTCGACCATTCCGGGACAGCGAACAGTACTTC
NA	TRBJ2-2	TRBV5-3	TRBD2	CARSLGLAGAGGELFF	TGTGCCAGAAGCTTGGGACTAGCGGGGGCCGGGGGGGAGCTGTTTTTT
few	TRBJ1-1	TRBV4-1	NA	CASSQNRGDTEAFF	TGCGCCAGCAGCCAAAATCGGGGGGACACTGAAGCTTTCTTT
NA	TRBJ2-7	TRBV5-1	NA	CASSLDPSDMTYEQYF	TGCGCCAGCAGCTTAGACCCTAGCGATATGACCTACGAGCAGTACTTC
NA	TRBJ1-2	TRBV21-1	NA	CASSKPRTGRNYGYTF	TGTGCCAGCAGCAAACCTAGGACAGGGAGGAACTATGGCTACACCTTC
NA	TRBJ1-6	TRBV4-3	TRBD1	CASSPDRGVNSPLHF	TGCGCCAGCAGCCCTGACAGGGGTGTCAATTCACCCCTCCACTTT
NA	TRBJ1-2	TRBV7-9	NA	CASSSGQESNYGYTF	TGTGCCAGCAGCTCGGGACAAGAAAGTAACTATGGCTACACCTTC
NA	TRBJ2-1	TRBV7-3	NA	CASSFEGGTYNEQFF	TGTGCCAGCAGCTTCGAGGGCGGGACGTACAATGAGCAGTTCTTC
NA	TRBJ2-5	TRBV2	TRBD2	CASSEWLAVQETQYF	TGTGCCAGCAGTGAGTGGCTAGCGGTCCAAGAGACCCAGTACTTC
NA	TRBJ2-1	TRBV27	TRBD2	CASSLDQFALAGGRNEQFF	TGTGCCAGCAGTTTAGATCAGTTCGCCTTAGCGGGGGGCCGCAATGAGCAGTTCTTC
NA	TRBJ1-2	TRBV5-1	NA	CASSSKQGNYGYTF	TGCGCCAGCAGCTCTAAACAGGGTAACTATGGCTACACCTTC
NA	TRBJ1-1	TRBV5-4	NA	CASSLRGTEAFF	TGTGCCAGCAGCTTGCGGGGAACTGAAGCTTTCTTT
NA	TRBJ1-4	TRBV21-1	NA	CASSKIHRGLRIVKLFF	TGTGCCAGCAGCAAAATTCATAGAGGGCTACGAATTGTAAAACTGTTTTTT
NA	TRBJ1-1	TRBV7-9	NA	CASSPLGGGLAFF	TGTGCCAGCAGTCCCCTAGGAGGAGGTTTGGCTTTCTTT
NA	TRBJ2-4	TRBV28	NA	CASSLGASISKNIQYF	TGTGCCAGCAGTTTGGGGGCTAGCATATCCAAAAACATTCAGTACTTC
NA	TRBJ2-1	TRBV27	NA	CASSLSSPSYNEQFF	TGTGCCAGCAGTTTATCCTCTCCCTCCTACAATGAGCAGTTCTTC
NA	TRBJ2-5	TRBV5-4	TRBD1	CASSSPGQGKETQYF	TGTGCCAGCAGCTCACCGGGACAGGGGAAAGAGACCCAGTACTTC
few	TRBJ1-1	TRBV30	NA	CAWSAGRLSTEAFF	TGTGCCTGGAGTGCAGGGAGGTTGAGCACTGAAGCTTTCTTT
NA	TRBJ1-1	TRBV11-3	TRBD1	CASSFKGQLNTEAFF	TGTGCCAGCAGCTTCAAGGGACAGCTGAACACTGAAGCTTTCTTT